This T cell receptor beta chain was captured by sequencing in a study of blood T cell repertoires in COVID-19. Across the whole study: The United States, Italy and Spain provided the acute and convalescent COVID-19 samples. T cells, B-cell-depleted T cells, or PBMCs provided the cDNA or gDNA that served as material.

In the original analysis: Quantification of nucleated cells was approximated via reference gene primer amplification. Method: immunoSEQ multiplex PCR; TCRdb's copy keeps in-frame clones and lacks some. V, J and clone size are taken as reported in that table, and D and trimming were inferred from the DNA itself. This sample has 70,000 to 80,000 clones, with almost 85% found just once. The CDR3 extends over 15 amino acids. V gave up 3 bases and J gave up 3 bases; unmatched junction bases: 3. Germline CDR1 is SGHVS and CDR2 is FQNEAQ. The TCR sequence derives from a man aged 45-65 years with acute or convalescent COVID-19. V usage is TRBV7-8 and J usage is TRBJ2-4, with 9 bases identical to TRBD1. The sample comprised peripheral blood. CDR3 sequence: CASSFGGQGKNIQYF. For the CDR3, the DNA is TGTGCCAGCAGCTTCGGGGGACAGGGCAAAAACATTCAGTACTTC.